This entry describes one T cell receptor beta chain. Its target is unknown. The record originates from a study of T cell responses to AZD1222 COVID-19 vaccine. General study findings and limits: Donors skewed white British and female; clonal diversity was possibly underestimated. Baseline serology detected seropositivity in only six or seven AZD1222 recipients. Reports indicate that nearly half of spike-specific TCRs are directed at unmutated variant regions. There were vaccine-associated CD4 TCRs across spike, dominant at 160-218 and 743-854.

V dropped 4 bases and J dropped 6 bases, with 14 bases sitting between them. The germline V gene encodes CDR1 SEHNR and CDR2 FQNEAQ (reference sequence). The CDR3 runs to 14 residues. The repertoire was sequenced with immunoSEQ multiplex PCR; TCRdb's copy has only in-frame clones and lacks some. Of nearly 100,000 clones listed, approximately 91% are singletons. Sequenced here: peripheral blood, sampled on day 0 of AZD1222 vaccination. The clonotype originates from an adult in good health. This chain links TRBV7-9 with TRBJ2-3, with D perhaps given as TRBD1 or TRBD2 (5 bases each). CDR3 sequence reads: CASSSGWGLDTQYF. CDR3 sequence (DNA): TGTGCCAGCAGCTCAGGGTGGGGGTTGGATACGCAGTATTTT.